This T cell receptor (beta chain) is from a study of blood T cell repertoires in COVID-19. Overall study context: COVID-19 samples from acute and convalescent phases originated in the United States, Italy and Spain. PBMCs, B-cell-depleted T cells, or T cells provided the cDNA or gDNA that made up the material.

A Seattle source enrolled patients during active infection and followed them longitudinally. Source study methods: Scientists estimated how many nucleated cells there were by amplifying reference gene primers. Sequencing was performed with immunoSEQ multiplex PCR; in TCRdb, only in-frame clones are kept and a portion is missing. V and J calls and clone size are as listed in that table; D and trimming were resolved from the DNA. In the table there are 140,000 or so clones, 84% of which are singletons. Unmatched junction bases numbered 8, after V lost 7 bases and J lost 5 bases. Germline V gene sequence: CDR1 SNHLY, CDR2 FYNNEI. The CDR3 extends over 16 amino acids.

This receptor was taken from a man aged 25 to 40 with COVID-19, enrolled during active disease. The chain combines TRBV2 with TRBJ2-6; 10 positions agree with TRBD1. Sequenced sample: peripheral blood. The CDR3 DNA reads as TGTGCCAGCAATCGACAGGGGGCGCGTAGGGCCAACGTCCTGACTTTC. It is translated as CASNRQGARRANVLTF. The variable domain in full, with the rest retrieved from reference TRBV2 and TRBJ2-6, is EPEVTQTPSHQVTQMGQEVILRCVPISNHLYFYWYRQILGQKVEFLVSFYNNEISEKSEIFDDQFSVERPDGSNFTLKIRSTKLEDSAMYFCASNRQGARRANVLTFGAGSRLTVL.